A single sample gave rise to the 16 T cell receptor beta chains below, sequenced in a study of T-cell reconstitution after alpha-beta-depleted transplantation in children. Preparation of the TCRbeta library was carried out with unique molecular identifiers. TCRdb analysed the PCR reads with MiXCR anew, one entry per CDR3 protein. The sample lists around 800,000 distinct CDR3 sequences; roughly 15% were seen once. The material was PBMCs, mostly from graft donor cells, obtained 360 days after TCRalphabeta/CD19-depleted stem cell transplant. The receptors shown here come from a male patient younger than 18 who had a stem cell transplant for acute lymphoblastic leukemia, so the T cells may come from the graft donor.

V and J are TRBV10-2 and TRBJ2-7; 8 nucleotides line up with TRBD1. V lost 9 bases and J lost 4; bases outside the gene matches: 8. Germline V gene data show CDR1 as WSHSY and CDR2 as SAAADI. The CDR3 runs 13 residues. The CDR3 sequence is CASGDRQRYEQYF. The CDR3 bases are TGCGCCAGTGGGGACAGGCAAAGATACGAGCAGTACTTC.

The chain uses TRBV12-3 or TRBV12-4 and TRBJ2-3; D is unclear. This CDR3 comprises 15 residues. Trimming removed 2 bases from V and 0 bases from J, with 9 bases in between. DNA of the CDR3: TGTGCCAGCAGTTTACAACTAACTAGCACAGATACGCAGTATTTT. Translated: CASSLQLTSTDTQYF.

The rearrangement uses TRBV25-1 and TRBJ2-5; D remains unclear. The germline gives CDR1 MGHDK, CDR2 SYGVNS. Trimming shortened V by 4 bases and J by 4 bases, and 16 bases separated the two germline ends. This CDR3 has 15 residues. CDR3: CASSVGRLRVETQYF. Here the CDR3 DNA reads TGTGCCAGCAGTGTGGGTCGTCTAAGAGTAGAGACCCAGTACTTC.

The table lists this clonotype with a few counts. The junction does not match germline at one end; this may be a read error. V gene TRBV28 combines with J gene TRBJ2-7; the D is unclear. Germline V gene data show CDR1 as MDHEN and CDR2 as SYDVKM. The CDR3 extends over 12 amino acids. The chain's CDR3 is CASSLLRAFFHF. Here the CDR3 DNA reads TGTGCCAGCAGTTTACTTAGAGCCTTCTTTCATTTC.

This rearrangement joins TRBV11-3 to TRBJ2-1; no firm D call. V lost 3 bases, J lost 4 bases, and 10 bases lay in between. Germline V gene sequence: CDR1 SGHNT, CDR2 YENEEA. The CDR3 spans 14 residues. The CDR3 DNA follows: TGTGCCAGCAGCTTGTGGGTGGAATACAATGAGCAGTTCTTC. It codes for CASSLWVEYNEQFF. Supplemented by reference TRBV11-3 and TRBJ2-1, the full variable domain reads EAGVVQSPRYKIIEKKQPVAFWCNPISGHNTLYWYLQNLGQGPELLIRYENEEAVDDSQLPKDRFSAERLKGVDSTLKIQPAELGDSAVYLCASSLWVEYNEQFFGPGTRLTVL.

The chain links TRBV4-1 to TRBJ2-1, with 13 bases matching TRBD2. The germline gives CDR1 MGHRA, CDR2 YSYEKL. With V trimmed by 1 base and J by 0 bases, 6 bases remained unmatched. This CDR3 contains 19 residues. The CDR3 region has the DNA TGCGCCAGCAGCCAAGGGGGACTAGCGGGGTGGAGCTCCTACAATGAGCAGTTCTTC. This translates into CASSQGGLAGWSSYNEQFF.

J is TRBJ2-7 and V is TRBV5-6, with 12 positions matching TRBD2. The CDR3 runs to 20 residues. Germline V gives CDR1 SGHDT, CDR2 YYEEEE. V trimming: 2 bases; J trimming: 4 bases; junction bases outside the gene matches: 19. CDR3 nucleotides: TGTGCCAGCAGCTTTTGGAGAGGACTAGCGGGAAAAAGGAAAAAGTACGAGCAGTACTTC. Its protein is CASSFWRGLAGKRKKYEQYF.

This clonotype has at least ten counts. CDR3 loop: CASSFGHSSRSGANVLTF. CDR3 DNA: TGCGCCAGCAGCTTCGGACATAGTTCTCGCTCTGGGGCCAACGTCCTGACTTTC. This sequence joins TRBV5-1 and TRBJ2-6; maybe TRBD1 (5 bases). There are 18 residues in the CDR3. V gave up 2 bases and J gave up 0 bases, with 15 bases separating them. The germline V gene has CDR1 SGHRS and CDR2 YFSETQ.

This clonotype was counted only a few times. The CDR3 region has the DNA TGCAGTGCTTGGACTAGCCCCAGCTCCTACGAGCAGTACTTC. Its protein is CSAWTSPSSYEQYF. V gene TRBV20-1 combines with J gene TRBJ2-7; TRBD2 matches 8 bases. V lost 5 bases, J lost 0 bases, and 6 bases stayed unmatched. The CDR3 is made up of 14 amino acids. Germline CDR1 is DFQATT and CDR2 is SNEGSKA (reference sequence).

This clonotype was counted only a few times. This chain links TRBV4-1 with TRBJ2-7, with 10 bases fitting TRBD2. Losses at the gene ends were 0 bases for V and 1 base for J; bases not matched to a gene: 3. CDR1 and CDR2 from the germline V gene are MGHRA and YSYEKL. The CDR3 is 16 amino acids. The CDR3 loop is CASSQDKREGSYEQYF. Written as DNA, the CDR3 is TGCGCCAGCAGCCAAGACAAGCGGGAGGGGTCCTACGAGCAGTACTTC.

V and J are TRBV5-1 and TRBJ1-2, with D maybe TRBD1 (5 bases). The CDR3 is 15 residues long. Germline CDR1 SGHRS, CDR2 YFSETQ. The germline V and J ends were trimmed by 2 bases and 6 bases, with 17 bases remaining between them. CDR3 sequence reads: CASSFRDARGHGYTF. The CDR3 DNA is TGCGCCAGCAGCTTCCGGGACGCCCGAGGGCATGGCTACACCTTC. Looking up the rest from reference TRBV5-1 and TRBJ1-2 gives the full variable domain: KAGVTQTPRYLIKTRGQQVTLSCSPISGHRSVSWYQQTPGQGLQFLFEYFSETQRNKGNFPGRFSGRQFSNSRSEMNVSTLELGDSALYLCASSFRDARGHGYTFGSGTRLTVV.

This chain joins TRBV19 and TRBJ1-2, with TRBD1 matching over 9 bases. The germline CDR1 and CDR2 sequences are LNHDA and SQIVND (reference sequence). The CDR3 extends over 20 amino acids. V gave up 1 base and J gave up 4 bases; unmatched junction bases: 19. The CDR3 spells CASSIVSSSYGTGRRYGYTF. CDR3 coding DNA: TGTGCCAGTAGTATAGTCAGTTCGTCTTACGGGACAGGGAGGCGCTATGGCTACACCTTC.

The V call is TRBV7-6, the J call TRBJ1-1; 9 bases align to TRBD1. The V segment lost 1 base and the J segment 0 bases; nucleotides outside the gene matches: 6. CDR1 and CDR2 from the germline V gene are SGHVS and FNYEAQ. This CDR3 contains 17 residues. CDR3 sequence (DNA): TGTGCCAGCAGCTTAGGCACAGGGGGCGCCGTGAACACTGAAGCTTTCTTT. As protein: CASSLGTGGAVNTEAFF.

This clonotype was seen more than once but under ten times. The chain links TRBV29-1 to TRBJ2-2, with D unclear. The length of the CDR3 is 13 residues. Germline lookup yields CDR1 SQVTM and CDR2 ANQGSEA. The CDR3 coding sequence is TGCACCCATTCGGACGGAAACACCGGGGAGCTGTTTTTT. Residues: CTHSDGNTGELFF.

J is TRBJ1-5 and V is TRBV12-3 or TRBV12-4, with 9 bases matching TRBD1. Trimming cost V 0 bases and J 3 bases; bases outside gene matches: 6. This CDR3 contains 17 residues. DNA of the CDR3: TGTGCCAGCAGTTTAGCGTATACAGGGGGCCTCAATCAGCCCCAGCATTTT. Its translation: CASSLAYTGGLNQPQHF.

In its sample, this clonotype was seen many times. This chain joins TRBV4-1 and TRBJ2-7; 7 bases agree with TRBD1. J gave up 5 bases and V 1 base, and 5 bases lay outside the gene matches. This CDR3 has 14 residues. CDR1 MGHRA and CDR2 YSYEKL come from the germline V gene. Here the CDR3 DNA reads TGCGCCAGCAGCCAAGGGGGACAGCCGGACGAGCAGTACTTC. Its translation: CASSQGGQPDEQYF.